The rows below give T cell receptor beta chains drawn from one sample of a study of metastatic and nonmetastatic thyroid tumors. MiXCR re-clonotyped the PCR reads for TCRdb. The repertoire has more than 25,000 clones, more than 20% of them found once; the top ten carry roughly a quarter. Sequenced sample: blood. The receptors shown here come from a male donor with papillary thyroid cancer or a benign thyroid nodule (not recorded which). Some clones in this sample may be carry-over from other donors' samples. The CDR3 runs from the conserved cysteine through the conserved F or W. Only part of the rows carry a size: once, few, many, or a class if the clone is expanded.

CDR3 protein: CASSRDSSSYNEQFF
V gene: TRBV18
clone size: many
J gene: TRBJ2-1

CDR3 protein: CSVAEGGTNTQYF
V gene: TRBV29-1
clone size: many
J gene: TRBJ2-3

CDR3 protein: CASSVSGRTTDTQYF
V gene: TRBV9
clone size: many
J gene: TRBJ2-3

CDR3 protein: CASSPDAGGVYGYTF
V gene: TRBV19
clone size: -
J gene: TRBJ1-2

CDR3 protein: CASSPQEGARNGYTF
V gene: TRBV18
clone size: many
J gene: TRBJ1-2

CDR3 protein: CDTSPSQGNSPLHF
V gene: TRBV3-1
clone size: few
J gene: TRBJ1-6

CDR3 protein: CASTPSQARLAGFYEQYF
V gene: TRBV28
clone size: many
J gene: TRBJ2-7

CDR3 protein: CSANNPGKPIEQYF
V gene: TRBV20-1
clone size: many
J gene: TRBJ2-7

CDR3 protein: CASRGTRGNTIYF
V gene: TRBV6-1
clone size: medium-sized
J gene: TRBJ1-3

CDR3 protein: CASSEGTENQPQHF
V gene: TRBV6-1
clone size: medium-sized
J gene: TRBJ1-5

CDR3 protein: CASSAGVAYEQYF
V gene: TRBV9
clone size: -
J gene: TRBJ2-7

CDR3 protein: CASSLSQGPYNEQFF
V gene: TRBV5-1
clone size: many
J gene: TRBJ2-1

CDR3 protein: CASSSGGYSANYGYTF
V gene: TRBV6-2/TRBV6-3
clone size: many
J gene: TRBJ1-2

CDR3 protein: CSARDGLSVYSPLHF
V gene: TRBV20-1
clone size: many
J gene: TRBJ1-6

CDR3 protein: CATRGTWTGELFF
V gene: TRBV24-1
clone size: -
J gene: TRBJ2-2

CDR3 protein: CASSLMGPPQETQYF
V gene: TRBV7-6
clone size: many
J gene: TRBJ2-5

CDR3 protein: CASSGTSDYEQYF
V gene: TRBV9
clone size: many
J gene: TRBJ2-7

CDR3 protein: CATSREGGLQHYF
V gene: TRBV15
clone size: -
J gene: TRBJ2-7

CDR3 protein: CASSFRGGTDTQYF
V gene: TRBV12-3/TRBV12-4
clone size: few
J gene: TRBJ2-3

CDR3 protein: CASRYGTADSSEPRHF
V gene: TRBV6-1
clone size: many
J gene: TRBJ1-5

CDR3 protein: CASSLIRALSGNGELFF
V gene: TRBV7-6
clone size: many
J gene: TRBJ2-2

CDR3 protein: CASSPGGSNYGYTF
V gene: TRBV6-1
clone size: many
J gene: TRBJ1-2

CDR3 protein: CASSQGLGKETQYF
V gene: TRBV3-1
clone size: many
J gene: TRBJ2-5

CDR3 protein: CASSSMGESGTDTQYF
V gene: TRBV4-1
clone size: -
J gene: TRBJ2-3

CDR3 protein: CDSSFLAGLYKEQFF
V gene: TRBV13
clone size: -
J gene: TRBJ2-1

CDR3 protein: CASSLDRGFYEQYF
V gene: TRBV5-1
clone size: -
J gene: TRBJ2-7

CDR3 protein: CASSQEAGLNTEAFF
V gene: TRBV4-1
clone size: many
J gene: TRBJ1-1

CDR3 protein: CAWSRQRTGGNQPQHF
V gene: TRBV30
clone size: many
J gene: TRBJ1-5

CDR3 protein: CSARRGGITGELFF
V gene: TRBV20-1
clone size: -
J gene: TRBJ2-2

CDR3 protein: CASRPGTGDSPLHF
V gene: TRBV7-9
clone size: many
J gene: TRBJ1-6

CDR3 protein: CASSPQLASSYNEQFF
V gene: TRBV6-1
clone size: many
J gene: TRBJ2-1

CDR3 protein: CASSFVQGGNEQFF
V gene: TRBV11-2
clone size: -
J gene: TRBJ2-1

CDR3 protein: CASSKQGSTDTQYF
V gene: TRBV19
clone size: many
J gene: TRBJ2-3

CDR3 protein: CASSLGLAGGIEQYF
V gene: TRBV28
clone size: -
J gene: TRBJ2-7

CDR3 protein: CASSQELVTSYEQYF
V gene: TRBV4-3
clone size: -
J gene: TRBJ2-7

CDR3 protein: CASSPSTSPSYNEQFF
V gene: TRBV2
clone size: many
J gene: TRBJ2-1

CDR3 protein: CASSPETESSGNTIYF
V gene: TRBV4-2
clone size: many
J gene: TRBJ1-3

CDR3 protein: CASRPGTSGTGELFF
V gene: TRBV5-1
clone size: -
J gene: TRBJ2-2

CDR3 protein: CASSFGVRGTQYF
V gene: TRBV5-6
clone size: few
J gene: TRBJ2-3

CDR3 protein: CASSVAISHQPQHF
V gene: TRBV9
clone size: once
J gene: TRBJ1-5

CDR3 protein: CASSWRGVTGELFF
V gene: TRBV5-1
clone size: many
J gene: TRBJ2-2

CDR3 protein: CASSVEGRWGGEQYF
V gene: TRBV9
clone size: many
J gene: TRBJ2-7

CDR3 protein: CASSPRESSYGYTF
V gene: TRBV12-3/TRBV12-4
clone size: many
J gene: TRBJ1-2

CDR3 protein: CASSLRQGSHVAEAFF
V gene: TRBV12-3/TRBV12-4
clone size: many
J gene: TRBJ1-1

CDR3 protein: CASSQFSGPRYTF
V gene: TRBV14
clone size: many
J gene: TRBJ1-2

CDR3 protein: CASSPNHRQGGTF
V gene: TRBV18
clone size: many
J gene: TRBJ1-2

CDR3 protein: CSARDREVSPLHF
V gene: TRBV20-1
clone size: medium-sized
J gene: TRBJ1-6

CDR3 protein: CASRLQGSNEKLFF
V gene: TRBV27
clone size: many
J gene: TRBJ1-4

CDR3 protein: CASSLALRGVTDTQYF
V gene: TRBV5-4
clone size: many
J gene: TRBJ2-3

CDR3 protein: CSAGAGSTNTEASF
V gene: TRBV20-1
clone size: once
J gene: TRBJ1-1

CDR3 protein: CSARSTGKLRQFF
V gene: TRBV20-1
clone size: many
J gene: TRBJ2-1

CDR3 protein: CASSAEGDDGANVLTF
V gene: TRBV6-4
clone size: many
J gene: TRBJ2-6

CDR3 protein: CAWSISTGQNTIYF
V gene: TRBV30
clone size: many
J gene: TRBJ1-3

CDR3 protein: CASSQEDTGHGGYTF
V gene: TRBV14
clone size: many
J gene: TRBJ1-2

CDR3 protein: CSARIDRAEQFF
V gene: TRBV20-1
clone size: many
J gene: TRBJ2-1

CDR3 protein: CASSEIGLAGFYEQYF
V gene: TRBV6-1
clone size: many
J gene: TRBJ2-7

CDR3 protein: CASSLTHQSNQPQHF
V gene: TRBV27
clone size: -
J gene: TRBJ1-5